This T cell receptor (beta chain) was observed in a study of shared clonotypes between healthy human individuals. CD8 cells regarded as naive lacked CD45RO, were positively chosen for CCR7, and omitted terminally differentiated effector memory CD45RA+ cells. V shed 3 bases and J shed 6 bases, with 16 bases lying between them. CDR3 length: 14 residues. Germline V gives CDR1 SQVTM, CDR2 ANQGSEA. To note about this clone: Its target is unknown.

Authors' methods: Without quality scores, immunoSEQ junctional reads could not be filtered like full-length reads. The assay was immunoSEQ multiplex PCR, and TCRdb's table has in-frame clones only and misses some. V and J calls plus clone size are reproduced from that table; the DNA served to infer D and trimming. The sample lists 760,000 or so clones; 90% to 97% were seen once. Overall study findings and caveats: A generally larger estimated richness was seen in naive subsets than in memory subsets. Clonotypes not shared had lower generation probabilities than those common to all four donors.

The sequence came from a man aged 25-45 years in good health. Source material: naive CD8+ T cells sorted from blood. This chain joins TRBV29-1 and TRBJ2-3; tentatively, D is TRBD1 or TRBD2 (5 bases each). The CDR3 DNA reads as TGCAGCGTTGATGGGGGTCTACCCCCCGATACGCAGTATTTT. It yields the protein CSVDGGLPPDTQYF.